This TCR beta chain was captured by sequencing in a study of blood T cells in healthy people across ages. Combining a sample-barcoded 5' primer with a J-beta primer mix, a second PCR ran for about 6 to 12 cycles. MiXCR, run by TCRdb on the 5' RACE reads, gives a single entry per CDR3 protein. The table shows roughly 860,000 distinct CDR3 sequences, with roughly 60% occurring only once. In germline, CDR1 is SGHRS, CDR2 YFSETQ. V lost 1 base to trimming and J lost 0 bases, with 12 bases between them. The CDR3 loop spans 16 amino acids. V usage is TRBV5-1 and J usage is TRBJ2-3; D gene uncertain. The specimen sequenced was blood. This TCR came from a man aged 30 to 45 in good health. In nucleotides, the CDR3 is TGCGCCAGCAGCTTGAGGCACGGCCGAAGCACAGATACGCAGTATTTT. It codes for CASSLRHGRSTDTQYF.